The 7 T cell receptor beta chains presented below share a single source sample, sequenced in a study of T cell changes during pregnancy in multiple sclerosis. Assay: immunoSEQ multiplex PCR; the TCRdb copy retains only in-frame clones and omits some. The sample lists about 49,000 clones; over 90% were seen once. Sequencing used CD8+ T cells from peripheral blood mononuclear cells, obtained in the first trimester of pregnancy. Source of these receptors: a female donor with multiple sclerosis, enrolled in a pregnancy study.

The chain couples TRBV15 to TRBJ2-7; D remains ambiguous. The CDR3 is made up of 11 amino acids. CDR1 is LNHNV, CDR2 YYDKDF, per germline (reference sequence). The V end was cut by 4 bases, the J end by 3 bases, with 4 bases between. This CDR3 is CATSNSYEQYF. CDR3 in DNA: TGTGCCACCAGCAACAGCTACGAGCAGTACTTC.

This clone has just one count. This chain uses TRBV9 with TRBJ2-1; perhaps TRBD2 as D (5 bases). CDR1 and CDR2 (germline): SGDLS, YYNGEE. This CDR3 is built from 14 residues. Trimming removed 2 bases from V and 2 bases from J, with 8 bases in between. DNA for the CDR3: TGTGCCAGCAGCGTGAGCGGAACCTACAATGAGCAGTTCTTC. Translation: CASSVSGTYNEQFF.

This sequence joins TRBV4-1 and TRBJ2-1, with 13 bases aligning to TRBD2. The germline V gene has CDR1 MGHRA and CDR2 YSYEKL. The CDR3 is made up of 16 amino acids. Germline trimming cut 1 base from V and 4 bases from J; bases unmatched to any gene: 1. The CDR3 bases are TGCGCCAGCAGCCAAGCACTAGCGGGAGGGTACAATGAGCAGTTCTTC. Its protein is CASSQALAGGYNEQFF.

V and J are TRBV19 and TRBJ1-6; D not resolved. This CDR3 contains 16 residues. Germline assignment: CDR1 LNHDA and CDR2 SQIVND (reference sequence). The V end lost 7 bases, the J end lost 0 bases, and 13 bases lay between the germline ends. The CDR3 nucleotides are TGTGCCAGTAAGGAGGGCTCGAACTCCTATAATTCACCCCTCCACTTT. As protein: CASKEGSNSYNSPLHF.

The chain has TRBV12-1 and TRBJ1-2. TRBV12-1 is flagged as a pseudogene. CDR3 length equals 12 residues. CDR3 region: CASAGFNYGYTF. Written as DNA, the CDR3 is TGTGCCAGCGCGGGTTTTAACTATGGCTACACCTTC.

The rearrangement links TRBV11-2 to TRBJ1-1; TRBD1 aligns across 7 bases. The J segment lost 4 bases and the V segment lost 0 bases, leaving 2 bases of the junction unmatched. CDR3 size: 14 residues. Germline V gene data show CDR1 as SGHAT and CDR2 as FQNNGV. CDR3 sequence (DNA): TGTGCCAGCAGCTTAGAACAGGGGAGCACTGAAGCTTTCTTT. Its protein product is CASSLEQGSTEAFF. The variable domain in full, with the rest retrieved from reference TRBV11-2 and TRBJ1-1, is EAGVAQSPRYKIIEKRQSVAFWCNPISGHATLYWYQQILGQGPKLLIQFQNNGVVDDSQLPKDRFSAERLKGVDSTLKIQPAKLEDSAVYLCASSLEQGSTEAFFGQGTRLTVV.

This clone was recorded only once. The CDR3 DNA is TGTGCCAGTATATCGGGGTACAATGAGCAGTTCTTC. Protein sequence: CASISGYNEQFF. The rearrangement links TRBV19 to TRBJ2-1; D is possibly TRBD2 (5 bases). The V gene's germline CDR1 is LNHDA and CDR2 SQIVND (reference sequence). This CDR3 contains 12 residues. Between the trimmed V and J ends, which lost 7 bases and 4 bases, there was a span of 8 bases.